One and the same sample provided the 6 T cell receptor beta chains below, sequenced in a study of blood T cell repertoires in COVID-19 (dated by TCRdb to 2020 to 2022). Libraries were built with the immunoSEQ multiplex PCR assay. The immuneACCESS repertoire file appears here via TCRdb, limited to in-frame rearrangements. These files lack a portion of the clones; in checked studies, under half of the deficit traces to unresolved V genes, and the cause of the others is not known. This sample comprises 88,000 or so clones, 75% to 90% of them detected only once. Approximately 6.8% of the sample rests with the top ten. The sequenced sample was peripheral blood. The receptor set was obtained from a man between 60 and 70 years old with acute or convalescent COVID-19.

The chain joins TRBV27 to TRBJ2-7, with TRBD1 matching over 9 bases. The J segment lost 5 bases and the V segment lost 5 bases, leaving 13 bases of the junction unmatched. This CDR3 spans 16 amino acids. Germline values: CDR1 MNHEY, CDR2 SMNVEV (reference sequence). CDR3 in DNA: TGTGCCAGCAGTCCCTACTTCGGACAGGGGAGGGACGAGCAGTACTTC. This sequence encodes CASSPYFGQGRDEQYF.

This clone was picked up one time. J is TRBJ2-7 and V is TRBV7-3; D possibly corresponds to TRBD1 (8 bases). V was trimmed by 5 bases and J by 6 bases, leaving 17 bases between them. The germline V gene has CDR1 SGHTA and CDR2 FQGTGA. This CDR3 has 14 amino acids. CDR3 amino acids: CASSKQGGSGEQYF. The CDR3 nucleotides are TGTGCCAGCAGCAAACAGGGGGGGTCTGGCGAGCAGTACTTC.

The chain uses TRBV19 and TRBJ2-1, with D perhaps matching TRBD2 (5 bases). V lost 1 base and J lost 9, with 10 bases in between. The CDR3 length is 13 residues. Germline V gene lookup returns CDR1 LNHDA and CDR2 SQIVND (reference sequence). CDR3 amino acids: CASSIGVRGEQFF. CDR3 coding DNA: TGTGCCAGTAGTATAGGGGTCCGGGGTGAGCAGTTCTTC.

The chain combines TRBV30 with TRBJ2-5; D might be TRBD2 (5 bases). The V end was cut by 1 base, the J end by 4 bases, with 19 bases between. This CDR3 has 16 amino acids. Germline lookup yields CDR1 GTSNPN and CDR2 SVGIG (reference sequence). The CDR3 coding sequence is TGTGCCTGGAGTGCCAAGGGCCGGGGAGTGAGAGAGACCCAGTACTTC. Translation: CAWSAKGRGVRETQYF.

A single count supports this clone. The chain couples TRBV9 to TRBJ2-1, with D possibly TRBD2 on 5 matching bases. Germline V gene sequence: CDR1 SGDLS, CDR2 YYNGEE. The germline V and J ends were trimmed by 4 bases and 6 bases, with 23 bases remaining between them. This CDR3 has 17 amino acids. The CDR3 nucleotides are TGTGCCAGCAGCCCACGGACGGGGAGTGCGGAAGGCAATGAGCAGTTCTTC. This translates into CASSPRTGSAEGNEQFF. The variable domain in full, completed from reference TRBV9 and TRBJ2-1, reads DSGVTQTPKHLITATGQRVTLRCSPRSGDLSVYWYQQSLDQGLQFLIQYYNGEERAKGNILERFSAQQFPDLHSELNLSSLELGDSALYFCASSPRTGSAEGNEQFFGPGTRLTVL.

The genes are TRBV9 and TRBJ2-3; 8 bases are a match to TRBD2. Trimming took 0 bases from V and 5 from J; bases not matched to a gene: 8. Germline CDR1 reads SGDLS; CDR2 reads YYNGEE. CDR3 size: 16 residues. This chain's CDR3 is CASSVATSGVQDTQYF. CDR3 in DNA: TGTGCCAGCAGCGTAGCTACTAGCGGAGTTCAAGATACGCAGTATTTT. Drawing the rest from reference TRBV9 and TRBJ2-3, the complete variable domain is DSGVTQTPKHLITATGQRVTLRCSPRSGDLSVYWYQQSLDQGLQFLIQYYNGEERAKGNILERFSAQQFPDLHSELNLSSLELGDSALYFCASSVATSGVQDTQYFGPGTRLTVL.